A single sample is the source of the 3 T cell receptor beta chains below, sequenced in a study of blood T cells in healthy people across ages. The second PCR ran roughly 6 to 11 cycles with a sample-barcoded 5' primer and J-beta primers. MiXCR, applied by TCRdb to the 5' RACE reads, yields one record per CDR3 protein. This sample has some 900,000 distinct CDR3 sequences, with 25% to 35% found just once. The sample consisted of blood. These TCRs come from a woman aged 80 or over in good health.

This clonotype was counted between two and nine times. The chain is built from TRBV5-1 and TRBJ2-3; 12 bases agree with TRBD2. Per germline, CDR1 SGHRS and CDR2 YFSETQ. Trimming cost V 4 bases and J 6 bases; bases outside gene matches: 12. This CDR3 spans 17 amino acids. CDR3 DNA: TGCGCCAGCAGCGCCGGACTAGCGGGGTCCCTGGGGGATACGCAGTATTTT. Protein: CASSAGLAGSLGDTQYF.

The chain carries TRBV15 and TRBJ2-3, with D possibly matching TRBD2 (7 bases). V was shortened by 8 bases and J by 4 bases, with 16 bases between the two germline ends. Germline V gives CDR1 LNHNV, CDR2 YYDKDF (reference sequence). The CDR3 spans 14 residues. CDR3 in DNA: TGTGCCACCGGTTTGGGGGGGGGGCCAGATACGCAGTATTTT. Its translation: CATGLGGGPDTQYF. The full variable domain, completed using reference TRBV15 and TRBJ2-3, is DAMVIQNPRYQVTQFGKPVTLSCSQTLNHNVMYWYQQKSSQAPKLLFHYYDKDFNNEADTPDNFQSRRPNTSFCFLDIRSPGLGDTAMYLCATGLGGGPDTQYFGPGTRLTVL.

In this sample, this clonotype turned up a few times. The chain uses TRBV19 and TRBJ2-7, with TRBD2 matching over 10 bases. This CDR3 contains 15 residues. The V segment lost 1 base and the J segment 3 bases; nucleotides outside the gene matches: 3. Germline CDR1 and CDR2: LNHDA and SQIVND (reference sequence). CDR3 DNA sequence: TGTGCCAGTAGTATAGGGACTAGCGGAGTCTACGAGCAGTACTTC. This gives the protein CASSIGTSGVYEQYF.